These 10 T cell receptor beta chains were sequenced from one sample in a study of shared clonotypes between healthy human individuals. TCRdb's table, derived via immunoSEQ multiplex PCR, lists solely in-frame clones and lacks some. The sample consists of 950,000 to 1,100,000 clones, about 74% of them appearing once. The specimen sequenced was memory CD4+ T cells sorted from blood. The subset here: CD45RA-negative fraction. These receptors were collected from a young man in good health.

This clone appeared a few times. The chain is built from TRBV28 and TRBJ2-2; D might be TRBD2 (6 bases). V lost 6 bases and J 2 bases, leaving 10 bases between the germline ends. The CDR3 is 14 residues long. Germline V gene lookup returns CDR1 MDHEN and CDR2 SYDVKM. The CDR3 loop is CASREGSNTGELFF. CDR3 DNA: TGTGCCAGCAGGGAGGGTTCCAACACCGGGGAGCTGTTTTTT.

The chain has TRBV30 and TRBJ2-2, with D hard to call. From germline, CDR1 is GTSNPN and CDR2 SVGIG (reference sequence). This CDR3 is 12 amino acids long. V was clipped by 2 bases and J by 6 bases, with 7 bases between them. The CDR3 DNA sequence: TGTGCCTGGAGTATGCCCCCCGGGGAGCTGTTTTTT. It yields the protein CAWSMPPGELFF. The variable domain in full, completed from reference TRBV30 and TRBJ2-2, reads SQTIHQWPATLVQPVGSPLSLECTVEGTSNPNLYWYRQAAGRGLQLLFYSVGIGQISSEVPQNLSASRPQDRQFILSSKKLLLSDSGFYLCAWSMPPGELFFGEGSRLTVL.

This clone was found a few times. V gene TRBV6-1 combines with J gene TRBJ2-7; 7 nucleotides line up with TRBD1. V lost 6 bases and J lost 2; bases outside the gene matches: 10. Per the germline V gene, CDR1 is MNHNS and CDR2 is SASEGT. This CDR3 is 15 amino acids long. CDR3 DNA sequence: TGTGCCAGCAGCTGGGTCGGGACAGACGCCTACGAGCAGTACTTC. This gives the protein CASSWVGTDAYEQYF.

Note on this clone: It differs at one base from a far larger clone, so likely a read error. The J gene is TRBJ2-7, the V gene TRBV6-6; D not certain. V shed 0 bases and J shed 2 bases, with 5 bases lying between them. Germline CDR1 reads MNHNY; CDR2 reads SVGAGI (reference sequence). The length of the CDR3 is 13 residues. CDR3 sequence: CASSYSTTYEQYF. The CDR3 DNA follows: TGTGCCAGCAGTTACTCGACGACCTACGAGCAGTACTTC.

The sample holds a few counts of this clone. The chain has TRBV20-1 and TRBJ1-5; no firm D call. Between the trimmed V and J ends, which lost 1 base and 9 bases, there was a span of 7 bases. Germline V gene data show CDR1 as DFQATT and CDR2 as SNEGSKA (reference sequence). The CDR3 runs to 11 residues. As DNA, the CDR3 is TGCAGTGCTAGAGGGAGTGGGCCCCAGCATTTT. Protein sequence: CSARGSGPQHF.

The V gene is TRBV7-2, the J gene TRBJ1-2; 7 bases line up with TRBD1. CDR3 length equals 15 residues. V was clipped by 2 bases and J by 2 bases; unmatched bases: 5. Per germline, CDR1 SGHTA and CDR2 FQGNSA. The CDR3 sequence is CASSLMGTVNYGYTF. For the CDR3, the DNA is TGTGCCAGCAGCTTAATGGGGACAGTGAACTATGGCTACACCTTC.

J is TRBJ1-5 and V is TRBV2, with TRBD1 identical over 10 bases. The CDR3 has 16 residues. J lost 1 base, V lost 5 bases, and 5 bases had no gene match. Germline lookup yields CDR1 SNHLY and CDR2 FYNNEI. CDR3 sequence: CASSRQGAQSNQPQHF. The CDR3 DNA sequence: TGTGCCAGCAGTCGACAGGGGGCGCAGAGCAATCAGCCCCAGCATTTT.

The chain carries TRBV10-3 and TRBJ1-3, with 10 bases identical to TRBD1. Germline V gene sequence: CDR1 ENHRY, CDR2 SYGVKD. The CDR3 runs to 17 residues. V was pared by 6 bases and J by 7 bases, with 15 bases of the junction left unmatched. CDR3 sequence reads: CAIRGSRDRGDLNTIYF. DNA for the CDR3: TGTGCCATCAGAGGAAGCCGGGACAGGGGTGATTTGAACACCATATATTTT.

This clone was seen at least ten times. The genes are TRBV6-1 and TRBJ2-4, with D possibly called TRBD1 or TRBD2 (5 bases each). V lost 3 bases and J 7 bases, leaving 10 bases between the germline ends. This CDR3 is built from 13 residues. CDR1 is MNHNS and CDR2 is SASEGT in the germline V gene. In DNA, the CDR3 is TGTGCCAGCAGTGAGCTGGGGGTGAACATTCAGTACTTC. It translates to CASSELGVNIQYF.

Written as DNA, the CDR3 is TGTGCCAGCAGCCTATGGACAGGGTACGGTTCACCCCTCCACTTT. As protein: CASSLWTGYGSPLHF. The gene calls are TRBV5-6 and TRBJ1-6, with TRBD1 matching over 8 bases. The V gene end was trimmed by 4 bases and the J gene end by 9 bases; junction bases not matched to a gene: 9. Germline V gene data show CDR1 as SGHDT and CDR2 as YYEEEE. The CDR3 extends over 15 amino acids.